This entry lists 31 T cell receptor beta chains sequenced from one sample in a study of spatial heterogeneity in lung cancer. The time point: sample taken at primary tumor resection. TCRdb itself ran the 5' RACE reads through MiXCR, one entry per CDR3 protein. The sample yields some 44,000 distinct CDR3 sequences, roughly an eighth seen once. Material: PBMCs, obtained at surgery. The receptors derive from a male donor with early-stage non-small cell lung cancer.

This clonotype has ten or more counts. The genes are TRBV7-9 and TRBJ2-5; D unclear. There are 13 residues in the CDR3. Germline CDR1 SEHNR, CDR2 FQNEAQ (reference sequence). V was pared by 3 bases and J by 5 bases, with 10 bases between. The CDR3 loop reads CASSFGAFETQYF. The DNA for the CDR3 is TGTGCCAGCAGCTTCGGAGCTTTCGAGACCCAGTACTTC.

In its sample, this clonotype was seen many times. Here the CDR3 DNA reads TGCAGTGCTCCCCCGAGAGGGTTCTCCTCTGGGGCCAACGTCCTGACTTTC. As protein: CSAPPRGFSSGANVLTF. The chain combines TRBV20-1 with TRBJ2-6; possible D gene TRBD2, 5 bases. Trimming stripped 5 bases from V and 0 bases from J, with 17 bases between. The CDR3 is 17 residues long. CDR1 DFQATT and CDR2 SNEGSKA come from the germline V gene (reference sequence).

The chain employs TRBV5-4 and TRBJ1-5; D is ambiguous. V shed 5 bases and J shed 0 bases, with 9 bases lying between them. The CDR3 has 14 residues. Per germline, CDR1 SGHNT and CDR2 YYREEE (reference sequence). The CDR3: CASSRQYSNQPQHF. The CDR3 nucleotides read TGTGCCAGCAGTCGACAATATAGCAATCAGCCCCAGCATTTT.

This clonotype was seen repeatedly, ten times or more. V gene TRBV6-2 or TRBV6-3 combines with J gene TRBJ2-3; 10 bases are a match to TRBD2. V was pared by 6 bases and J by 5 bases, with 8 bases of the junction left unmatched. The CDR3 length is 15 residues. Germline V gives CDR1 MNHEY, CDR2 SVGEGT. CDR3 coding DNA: TGTGCCAGCAGGGATCTAGCGGGGGCTGAAGATACGCAGTATTTT. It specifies CASRDLAGAEDTQYF.

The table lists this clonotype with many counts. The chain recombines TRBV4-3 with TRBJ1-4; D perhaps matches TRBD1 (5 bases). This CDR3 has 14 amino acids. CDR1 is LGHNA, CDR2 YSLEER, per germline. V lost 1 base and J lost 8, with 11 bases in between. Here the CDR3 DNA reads TGCGCCAGCAGCCAAGTCTCAGGGAGCGAAAAACTGTTTTTT. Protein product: CASSQVSGSEKLFF.

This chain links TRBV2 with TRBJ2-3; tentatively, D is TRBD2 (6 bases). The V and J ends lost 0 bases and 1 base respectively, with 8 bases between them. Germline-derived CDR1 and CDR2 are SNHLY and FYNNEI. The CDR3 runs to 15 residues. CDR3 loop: CASSEAGGGTDTQYF. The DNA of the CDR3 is TGTGCCAGCAGTGAAGCCGGCGGGGGCACAGATACGCAGTATTTT.

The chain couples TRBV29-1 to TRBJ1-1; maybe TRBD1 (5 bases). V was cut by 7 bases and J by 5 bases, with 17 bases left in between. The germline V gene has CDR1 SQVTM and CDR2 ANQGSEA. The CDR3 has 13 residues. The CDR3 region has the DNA TGCAGCGCTTCATGGGGGGAGGGTACTGAAGCTTTCTTT. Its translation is CSASWGEGTEAFF.

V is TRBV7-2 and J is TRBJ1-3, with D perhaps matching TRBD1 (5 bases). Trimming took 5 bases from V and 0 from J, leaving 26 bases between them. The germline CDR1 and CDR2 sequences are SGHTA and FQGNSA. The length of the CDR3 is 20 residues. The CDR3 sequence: CASSAPRVGTDHSSGNTIYF. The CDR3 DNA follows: TGTGCCAGCAGCGCTCCCCGGGTCGGGACGGACCACAGCTCTGGAAACACCATATATTTT. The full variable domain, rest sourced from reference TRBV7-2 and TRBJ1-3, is GAGVSQSPSNKVTEKGKDVELRCDPISGHTALYWYRQSLGQGLEFLIYFQGNSAPDKSGLPSDRFSAERTGGSVSTLTIQRTQQEDSAVYLCASSAPRVGTDHSSGNTIYFGEGSWLTVV.

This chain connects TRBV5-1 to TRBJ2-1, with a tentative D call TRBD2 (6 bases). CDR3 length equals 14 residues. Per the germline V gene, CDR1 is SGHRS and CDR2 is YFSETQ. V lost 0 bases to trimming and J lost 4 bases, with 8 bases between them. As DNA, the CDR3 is TGCGCCAGCAGCTTGGAAGGACTATACAATGAGCAGTTCTTC. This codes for CASSLEGLYNEQFF.

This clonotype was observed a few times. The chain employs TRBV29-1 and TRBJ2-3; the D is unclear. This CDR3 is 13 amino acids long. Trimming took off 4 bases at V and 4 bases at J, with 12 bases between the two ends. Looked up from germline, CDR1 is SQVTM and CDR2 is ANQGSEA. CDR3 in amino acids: CSVAESSSDTQYF. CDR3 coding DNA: TGCAGCGTTGCCGAATCAAGCTCAGATACGCAGTATTTT.

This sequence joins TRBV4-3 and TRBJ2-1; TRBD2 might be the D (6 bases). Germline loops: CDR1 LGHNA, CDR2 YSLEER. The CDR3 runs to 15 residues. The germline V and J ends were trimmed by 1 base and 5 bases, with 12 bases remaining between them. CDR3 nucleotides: TGCGCCAGCAGCCAAGGGGCGGGAAACCACAATGAGCAGTTCTTC. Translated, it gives CASSQGAGNHNEQFF.

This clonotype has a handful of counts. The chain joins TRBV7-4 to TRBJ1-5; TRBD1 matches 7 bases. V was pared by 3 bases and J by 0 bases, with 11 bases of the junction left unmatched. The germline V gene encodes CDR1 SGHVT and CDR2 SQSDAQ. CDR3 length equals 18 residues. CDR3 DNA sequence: TGTGCCAGCAGCTTCAGAGGGAAACAGGGGAATAGCAATCAGCCCCAGCATTTT. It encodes CASSFRGKQGNSNQPQHF. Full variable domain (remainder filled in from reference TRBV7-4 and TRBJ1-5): GAGVSQSPRYKVAKRGRDVALRCDSISGHVTLYWYRQTLGQGSEVLTYSQSDAQRDKSGRPSGRFSAERPERSVSTLKIQRTEQGDSAVYLCASSFRGKQGNSNQPQHFGDGTRLSIL.

CDR3 sequence: CSARLAGGKGPYQETQYF. CDR3 bases: TGCAGTGCTAGACTAGCGGGAGGGAAGGGCCCTTATCAAGAGACCCAGTACTTC. The genes are TRBV20-1 and TRBJ2-5; 12 nucleotides agree with TRBD2. The length of the CDR3 is 18 residues. Per germline, CDR1 DFQATT and CDR2 SNEGSKA (reference sequence). The junction had 12 bases not matched to a gene; V was cut back by 2 bases and J by 2 bases.

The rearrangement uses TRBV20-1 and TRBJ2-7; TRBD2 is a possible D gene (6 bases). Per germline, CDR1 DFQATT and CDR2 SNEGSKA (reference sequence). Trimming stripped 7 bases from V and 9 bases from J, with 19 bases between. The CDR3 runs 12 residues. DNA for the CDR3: TGCAGTGGCCCCCGGGACTCCGGGCGGCAGTACTTC. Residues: CSGPRDSGRQYF.

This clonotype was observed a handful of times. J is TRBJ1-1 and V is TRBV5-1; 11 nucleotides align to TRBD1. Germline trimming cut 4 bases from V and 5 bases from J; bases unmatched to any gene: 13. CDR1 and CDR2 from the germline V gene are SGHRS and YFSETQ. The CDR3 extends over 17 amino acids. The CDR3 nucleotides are TGCGCCAGCAGCCGTGGACAGGGGGCAACTTGGAGTACTGAAGCTTTCTTT. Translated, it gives CASSRGQGATWSTEAFF.

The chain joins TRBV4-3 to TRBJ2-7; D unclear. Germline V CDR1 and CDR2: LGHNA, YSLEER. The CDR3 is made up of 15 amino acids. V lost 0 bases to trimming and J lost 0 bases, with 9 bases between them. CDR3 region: CASSQEARRSYEQYF. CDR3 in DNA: TGCGCCAGCAGCCAAGAAGCCCGACGCTCCTACGAGCAGTACTTC.

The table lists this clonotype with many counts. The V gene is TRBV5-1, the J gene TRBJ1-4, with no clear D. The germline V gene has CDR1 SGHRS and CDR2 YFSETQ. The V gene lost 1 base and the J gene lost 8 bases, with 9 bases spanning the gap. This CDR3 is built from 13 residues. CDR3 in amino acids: CASSLSPEEKLFF. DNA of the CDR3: TGCGCCAGCAGCTTGAGTCCGGAGGAAAAACTGTTTTTT.

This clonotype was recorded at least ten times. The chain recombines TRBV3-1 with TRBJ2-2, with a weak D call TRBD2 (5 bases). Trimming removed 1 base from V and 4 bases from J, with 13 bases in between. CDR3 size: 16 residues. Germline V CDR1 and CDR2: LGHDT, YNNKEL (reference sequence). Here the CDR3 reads CASSQGTYIVTGELFF. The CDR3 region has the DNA TGTGCCAGCAGCCAAGGGACTTACATCGTCACCGGGGAGCTGTTTTTT.

CDR3 protein: CASSSTSGGGTDTQYF. The CDR3 nucleotides are TGTGCCAGCAGCTCGACTAGCGGGGGGGGCACAGATACGCAGTATTTT. This chain connects TRBV7-2 to TRBJ2-3, with TRBD2 identical over 14 bases. There are 16 residues in the CDR3. Trimming cost V 4 bases and J 1 base; bases outside gene matches: 1. CDR1 SGHTA and CDR2 FQGNSA come from the germline V gene. The complete variable domain, with remaining parts taken from reference TRBV7-2 and TRBJ2-3, reads GAGVSQSPSNKVTEKGKDVELRCDPISGHTALYWYRQSLGQGLEFLIYFQGNSAPDKSGLPSDRFSAERTGGSVSTLTIQRTQQEDSAVYLCASSSTSGGGTDTQYFGPGTRLTVL.

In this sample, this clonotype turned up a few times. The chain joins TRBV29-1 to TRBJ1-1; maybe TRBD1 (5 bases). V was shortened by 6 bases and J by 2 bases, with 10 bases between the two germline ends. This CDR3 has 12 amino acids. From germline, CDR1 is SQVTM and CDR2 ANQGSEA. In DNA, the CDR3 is TGCAGCGTCGCTCAGGGAAACACTGAAGCTTTCTTT. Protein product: CSVAQGNTEAFF. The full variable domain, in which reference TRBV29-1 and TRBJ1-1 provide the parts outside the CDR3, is SAVISQKPSRDICQRGTSLTIQCQVDSQVTMMFWYRQQPGQSLTLIATANQGSEATYESGFVIDKFPISRPNLTFSTLTVSNMSPEDSSIYLCSVAQGNTEAFFGQGTRLTVV.

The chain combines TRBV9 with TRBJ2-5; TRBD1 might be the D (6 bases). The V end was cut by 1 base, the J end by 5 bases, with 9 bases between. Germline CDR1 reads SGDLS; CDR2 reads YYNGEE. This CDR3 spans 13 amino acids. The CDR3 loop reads CASSVIQGETQYF. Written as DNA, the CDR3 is TGTGCCAGCAGCGTAATCCAGGGGGAGACCCAGTACTTC.

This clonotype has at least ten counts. CDR3 region: CASSSRSLAGGELFF. As DNA, the CDR3 is TGTGCCAGCAGCTCCCGGTCCCTAGCGGGAGGGGAGCTGTTTTTT. The rearrangement joins TRBV7-6 to TRBJ2-2; 9 nucleotides match TRBD2. Trimming at V came to 4 bases and at J to 8 bases, leaving 8 bases not matched to a gene. The germline CDR1 and CDR2 sequences are SGHVS and FNYEAQ. The CDR3 runs 15 residues. The whole variable domain, remainder taken from reference TRBV7-6 and TRBJ2-2, is GAGVSQSPRYKVTKRGQDVALRCDPISGHVSLYWYRQALGQGPEFLTYFNYEAQQDKSGLPNDRFSAERPEGSISTLTIQRTEQRDSAMYRCASSSRSLAGGELFFGEGSRLTVL.

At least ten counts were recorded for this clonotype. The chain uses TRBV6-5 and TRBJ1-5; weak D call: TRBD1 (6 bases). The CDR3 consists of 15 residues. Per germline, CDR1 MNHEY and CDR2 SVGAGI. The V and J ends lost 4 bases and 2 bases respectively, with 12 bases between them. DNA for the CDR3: TGTGCCAGCAGTTCGGGGTCAGGGGGCAATCAGCCCCAGCATTTT. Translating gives CASSSGSGGNQPQHF.

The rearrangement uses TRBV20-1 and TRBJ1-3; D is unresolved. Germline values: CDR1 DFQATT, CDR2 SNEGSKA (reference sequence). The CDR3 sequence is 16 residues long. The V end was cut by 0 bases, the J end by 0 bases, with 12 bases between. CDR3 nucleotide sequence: TGCAGTGCTAGAGACTTCAGGCGCTCCTCTGGAAACACCATATATTTT. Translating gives CSARDFRRSSGNTIYF.

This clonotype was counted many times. CDR3 residues: CSVDVRGDYGYTF. CDR3 in DNA: TGCAGCGTTGACGTCCGGGGGGACTATGGCTACACCTTC. This chain connects TRBV29-1 to TRBJ1-2; D may be TRBD1 (5 bases). The CDR3 consists of 13 residues. The germline CDR1 and CDR2 sequences are SQVTM and ANQGSEA. Trimming took off 3 bases at V and 3 bases at J, with 11 bases between the two ends.

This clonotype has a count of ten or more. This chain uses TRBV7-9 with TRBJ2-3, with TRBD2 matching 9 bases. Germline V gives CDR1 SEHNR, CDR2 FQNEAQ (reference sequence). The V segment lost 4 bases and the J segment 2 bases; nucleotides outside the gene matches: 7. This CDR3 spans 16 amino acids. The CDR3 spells CASSSISGRDTDTQYF. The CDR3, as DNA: TGTGCCAGCAGCTCAATTAGCGGGAGAGACACAGATACGCAGTATTTT.

In nucleotides, the CDR3 is TGTGCCAGCAGTTTATCGGGCCCTTTCACTGAAGCTTTCTTT. This gives the protein CASSLSGPFTEAFF. The chain recombines TRBV28 with TRBJ1-1; no clear D. With 1 base removed from V and 4 bases from J, the gap between germline ends came to 10 bases. Germline CDR1 and CDR2: MDHEN and SYDVKM. The CDR3 is made up of 14 amino acids.

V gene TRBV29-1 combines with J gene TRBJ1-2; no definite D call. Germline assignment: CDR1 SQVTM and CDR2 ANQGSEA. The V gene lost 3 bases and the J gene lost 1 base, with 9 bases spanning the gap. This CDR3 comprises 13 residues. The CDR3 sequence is CSVEGAINYGYTF. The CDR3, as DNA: TGCAGCGTTGAGGGAGCGATTAACTATGGCTACACCTTC. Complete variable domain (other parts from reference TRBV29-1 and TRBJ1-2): SAVISQKPSRDICQRGTSLTIQCQVDSQVTMMFWYRQQPGQSLTLIATANQGSEATYESGFVIDKFPISRPNLTFSTLTVSNMSPEDSSIYLCSVEGAINYGYTFGSGTRLTVV.

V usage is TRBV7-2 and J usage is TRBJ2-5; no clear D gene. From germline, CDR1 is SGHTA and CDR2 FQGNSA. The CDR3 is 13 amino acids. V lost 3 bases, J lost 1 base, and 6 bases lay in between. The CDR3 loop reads CASSLAVQETQYF. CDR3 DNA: TGTGCCAGCAGCTTGGCAGTCCAAGAGACCCAGTACTTC.

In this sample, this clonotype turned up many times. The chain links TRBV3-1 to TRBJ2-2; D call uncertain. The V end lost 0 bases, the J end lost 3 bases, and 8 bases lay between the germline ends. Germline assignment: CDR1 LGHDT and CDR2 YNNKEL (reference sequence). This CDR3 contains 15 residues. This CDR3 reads CASSQDQRDTGELFF. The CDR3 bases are TGTGCCAGCAGCCAAGATCAGCGCGACACCGGGGAGCTGTTTTTT.

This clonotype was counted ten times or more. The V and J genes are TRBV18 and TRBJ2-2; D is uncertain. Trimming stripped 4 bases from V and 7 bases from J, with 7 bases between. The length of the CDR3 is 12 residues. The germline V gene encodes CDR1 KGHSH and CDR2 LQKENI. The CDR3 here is CASSQVNGELFF. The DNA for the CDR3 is TGTGCCAGCTCACAAGTTAACGGGGAGCTGTTTTTT.